Shown below are 12 T cell receptor beta chains from a single sample sequenced in a study of CD8 T cells in Susac syndrome. After extraction with the RNeasy kit, 0.5 to 1 ug of the RNA was reverse transcribed using random hexamers. TCRdb passed the immunoSEQ multiplex PCR reads through MiXCR, listing each CDR3 protein once. The table lists over 300,000 distinct CDR3 sequences, 92% of them singletons. The specimen sequenced was CD4+ T cells from PBMCs. The receptor source for this set is a human donor with multiple sclerosis.

The chain combines TRBV7-9 with TRBJ2-5; D possibly corresponds to TRBD1 (5 bases). The CDR3 loop spans 16 amino acids. With 5 bases removed from V and 3 bases from J, the gap between germline ends came to 19 bases. The germline V gene encodes CDR1 SEHNR and CDR2 FQNEAQ (reference sequence). The CDR3 here is CASSISTTEVKETQYF. The CDR3 nucleotides are TGTGCCAGCAGCATAAGTACGACAGAAGTTAAAGAGACCCAGTACTTC.

The J gene is TRBJ2-3, the V gene TRBV7-2; tentative D call: TRBD2 (6 bases). This CDR3 has 16 residues. Trimming stripped 7 bases from V and 6 bases from J, with 23 bases between. Per the germline V gene, CDR1 is SGHTA and CDR2 is FQGNSA. CDR3 amino acids: CASTFMGTFSSDTQYF. The CDR3 DNA reads as TGTGCCAGCACCTTTATGGGGACTTTCTCGTCCGATACGCAGTATTTT.

The chain couples TRBV5-1 to TRBJ1-4; possibly TRBD1 for D (6 bases). CDR3 size: 15 residues. The V end was cut by 0 bases, the J end by 6 bases, with 12 bases between. Germline loops: CDR1 SGHRS, CDR2 YFSETQ. The CDR3 nucleotides read TGCGCCAGCAGCTTGGCCACAGGGAGGGATGAAAAACTGTTTTTT. It specifies CASSLATGRDEKLFF. The variable domain in full, with the rest retrieved from reference TRBV5-1 and TRBJ1-4, is KAGVTQTPRYLIKTRGQQVTLSCSPISGHRSVSWYQQTPGQGLQFLFEYFSETQRNKGNFPGRFSGRQFSNSRSEMNVSTLELGDSALYLCASSLATGRDEKLFFGSGTQLSVL.

The chain combines TRBV20-1 with TRBJ1-1; D is uncertain. The length of the CDR3 is 13 residues. V was shortened by 6 bases and J by 5 bases, with 16 bases between the two germline ends. The V gene's germline CDR1 is DFQATT and CDR2 SNEGSKA (reference sequence). CDR3 residues: CSAPLARDTEAFF. The CDR3 bases are TGCAGTGCCCCTCTGGCGAGGGATACTGAAGCTTTCTTT.

This chain joins TRBV2 and TRBJ2-3; 9 bases fit TRBD1. This CDR3 spans 15 amino acids. Trimming at V came to 4 bases and at J to 3 bases, leaving 5 bases not matched to a gene. CDR1 is SNHLY and CDR2 is FYNNEI in the germline V gene. The CDR3 DNA follows: TGTGCCAGCAGTGTACAGGGGGCAGAGACAGATACGCAGTATTTT. The encoded protein is CASSVQGAETDTQYF.

The table lists this clonotype with a count of one. This sequence joins TRBV18 and TRBJ2-7; D unclear. Germline V gene sequence: CDR1 KGHSH, CDR2 LQKENI. The CDR3 is made up of 16 amino acids. The V and J ends lost 6 bases and 6 bases respectively, with 24 bases between them. The CDR3 nucleotides read TGTGCCAGCTCCGCTGTTCAGTTCGATCTATCGGGCGAGCAGTACTTC. Translating gives CASSAVQFDLSGEQYF.

This clonotype appeared once. The chain recombines TRBV12-3 or TRBV12-4 with TRBJ1-5; 7 nucleotides match TRBD1. The V and J ends lost 6 bases and 8 bases, in that order; junction bases with no gene match: 7. There are 13 residues in the CDR3. The CDR3 reads CASRAGTAEPQHF. The CDR3 DNA sequence: TGTGCCAGCAGGGCTGGGACAGCGGAGCCCCAGCATTTT.

In this sample, this clonotype turned up once. The chain has TRBV5-1 and TRBJ2-3; 8 bases agree with TRBD1. Unmatched junction bases numbered 4, after V lost 2 bases and J lost 2 bases. CDR3 length: 15 residues. CDR1 and CDR2 from the germline V gene are SGHRS and YFSETQ. The CDR3 nucleotides read TGCGCCAGCAGCTTTGACAGGGGAGACACAGATACGCAGTATTTT. Translated: CASSFDRGDTDTQYF.

The rearrangement joins TRBV9 to TRBJ2-5; TRBD2 is a possible D gene (5 bases). The CDR3 spans 12 residues. The germline V and J ends were trimmed by 3 bases and 7 bases, with 10 bases remaining between them. Germline V gives CDR1 SGDLS, CDR2 YYNGEE. CDR3 loop: CASSASAGTQYF. CDR3 nucleotide sequence: TGTGCCAGCAGCGCCTCTGCGGGGACCCAGTACTTC.

The genes are TRBV12-3 or TRBV12-4 and TRBJ2-2, with D hard to call. This CDR3 comprises 14 residues. V dropped 2 bases and J dropped 1 base, with 5 bases sitting between them. The CDR3 bases are TGTGCCAGCAGTTTAACTATGAACACCGGGGAGCTGTTTTTT. Its protein is CASSLTMNTGELFF.

The genes are TRBV9 and TRBJ2-5, with a weak D call TRBD2 (5 bases). CDR1 is SGDLS, CDR2 YYNGEE, per germline. This CDR3 is 14 amino acids long. Trimming left V 4 bases short and J 1 base short, with 11 bases between. CDR3 nucleotides: TGTGCCAGCAGCCCTCGGCGGGCCCAAGAGACCCAGTACTTC. This encodes CASSPRRAQETQYF.

The chain has TRBV2 and TRBJ1-1; D gene uncertain. This CDR3 is built from 15 residues. Between the trimmed V and J ends, which lost 1 base and 11 bases, there was a span of 20 bases. CDR1 and CDR2 from the germline V gene are SNHLY and FYNNEI. The CDR3 sequence: CASSEGRQAGARAFF. CDR3 nucleotide sequence: TGTGCCAGCAGTGAAGGAAGGCAGGCCGGCGCTCGTGCTTTCTTT.